This is a list of T cell receptor beta chains from one sample in a study of blood T cell repertoires in COVID-19. Sequenced by immunoSEQ multiplex PCR; TCRdb stores in-frame clones only, minus some. The sample yields about 190,000 clones, approximately 86% seen once. Input material: peripheral blood. The receptors shown here come from a man aged 40-50 years with active or convalescent COVID-19. Both conserved end residues are part of each CDR3. The order of the fields is clone size, J gene, V gene, D gene, CDR3 DNA, CDR3 protein. A D gene is named only where the DNA matches it firmly. For some rows the clone size is stated as once, few or many, or as a class when expanded; others skip it.

>NA|TRBJ2-5|TRBV6-1|NA
TGTGCCAGCAGTGAAGCGTCCAGCGACCAAGAGACCCAGTACTTC
CASSEASSDQETQYF
>NA|TRBJ2-5|TRBV7-8|NA
TGTGCCAGCGGCTCGTTGGTAGCGGTAGGGGAGACCCAGTACTTC
CASGSLVAVGETQYF
>once|TRBJ2-7|TRBV28|TRBD1
TGTGCCAGCAGTAAAGACAGGGGGCTCTACGAGCAGTACTTC
CASSKDRGLYEQYF
>NA|TRBJ2-1|TRBV13|TRBD2
TGTGCCAGCAGTAGTCGGGGGGGCAGGTACAATGAGCAGTTCTTC
CASSSRGGRYNEQFF
>NA|TRBJ2-7|TRBV7-9|TRBD1
TGTGCCAGCAGCTTAGCTATGGGACAGCGAAACTACGAGCAGTACTTC
CASSLAMGQRNYEQYF
>NA|TRBJ2-7|TRBV19|NA
TGTGCCAGTAGTAAAACCCAGGGCTACGAGCAGTACTTC
CASSKTQGYEQYF
>NA|TRBJ1-6|TRBV7-3|TRBD1
TGTGCCAGCAGCCGACAGGGGGGGGATTCACCCCTCCACTTT
CASSRQGGDSPLHF
>NA|TRBJ2-2|TRBV10-3|TRBD1
TGTGCCATCAGTGAGTCCGGGACAGGGATCGGTGACGGGGAGCTGTTTTTT
CAISESGTGIGDGELFF
>once|TRBJ2-7|TRBV15|NA
TGTGCCACCAGCAGAGACCCCCGCTACGAGCAGTACTTC
CATSRDPRYEQYF
>NA|TRBJ1-3|TRBV7-2|NA
TGTGCCAGCAGCTTAGACAATGGAAACACCATATATTTT
CASSLDNGNTIYF
>NA|TRBJ2-7|TRBV29-1|TRBD1
TGCAGCGTTGAGAATTCAGGGGGCTTAGGCCCCTACGAGCAGTACTTC
CSVENSGGLGPYEQYF
>once|TRBJ2-7|TRBV30|TRBD2
TGTGCCTACCGGACTAGCGGGCGCTACGAGCAGTACTTC
CAYRTSGRYEQYF
>NA|TRBJ1-6|TRBV4-3|NA
TGCGCCAGCAGTCTCGCGGGGAATAATTCACCCCTCCACTTT
CASSLAGNNSPLHF
>NA|TRBJ1-5|TRBV27|NA
TGTGCCAGCAGTAACCTAGGGGGCAATCAGCCCCAGCATTTT
CASSNLGGNQPQHF
>NA|TRBJ1-5|TRBV28|NA
TGTGCCAGCAGTTTATCGGGCGGGGCATATCAGCCCCAGCATTTT
CASSLSGGAYQPQHF
>NA|TRBJ1-6|TRBV6-6|TRBD1
TGTGCCACAGGACAGGGTCTAGGCTCCTATAATTCACCCCTCCACTTT
CATGQGLGSYNSPLHF
>NA|TRBJ1-6|TRBV6-4|TRBD1
TGTGCCAGCAGTGGACAGGGGGCCTATTCACCCCTCCACTTT
CASSGQGAYSPLHF
>NA|TRBJ1-1|TRBV18|TRBD1
TGTGCCAGCTCACTCGGGACAGCCAACACTGAAGCTTTCTTT
CASSLGTANTEAFF
>NA|TRBJ1-6|TRBV7-2|TRBD1
TGTGCCAGCAGCGTTTCCGGGACAGAGCCTTATAATTCACCCCTCCACTTT
CASSVSGTEPYNSPLHF
>NA|TRBJ1-1|TRBV5-5|NA
TGTGCCAGCAGCTTGGGGCTCCACGCGGGTACTGAAGCTTTCTTT
CASSLGLHAGTEAFF
>NA|TRBJ2-4|TRBV18|TRBD1
TGTGCCAGCTCACCCCTTGGTGGACAGGGGACCAAAAACATTCAGTACTTC
CASSPLGGQGTKNIQYF
>once|TRBJ2-3|TRBV18|TRBD2
TGTGCCAGCTCACTCGGACTAGCGGGGGGTCCCACAGATACGCAGTATTTT
CASSLGLAGGPTDTQYF
>NA|TRBJ1-6|TRBV6-6|TRBD1
TGTGCCAGCAGAAAACAGACAGGGGGTAGTTCACCCCTCCACTTT
CASRKQTGGSSPLHF
>NA|TRBJ1-1|TRBV12-3/TRBV12-4|NA
TGTGCCAGCAGTGAGACAGGACGGACTGAAGCTTTCTTT
CASSETGRTEAFF
>NA|TRBJ2-7|TRBV6-5|TRBD1
TGTGCCAGCAGACGTACCGGGACAGGGGTCGAGCAGTACTTC
CASRRTGTGVEQYF
>NA|TRBJ2-1|TRBV9|NA
TGTGCCAGTACCGTAGGGGGGCAGGAGTTCAATGAGCAGTTCTTC
CASTVGGQEFNEQFF
>NA|TRBJ2-7|TRBV7-9|TRBD1
TGTGCCAGCAGCTTGGCTACCGGGACAGGATCCTACGAGCAGTACTTC
CASSLATGTGSYEQYF
>NA|TRBJ1-1|TRBV19|TRBD1
TGTGCCAGTACAGACAGGGGGCTGGGTGAAGCTTTCTTT
CASTDRGLGEAFF
>NA|TRBJ2-3|TRBV27|NA
TGTGCCAGCAGTATCAGACCGTGGGGCGATGGCGTCCCAGATACGCAGTATTTT
CASSIRPWGDGVPDTQYF
>NA|TRBJ2-2|TRBV5-1|TRBD1
TGCGCCAGCAGCTTAGGACAGGGTAACACCGGGGAGCTGTTTTTT
CASSLGQGNTGELFF
>NA|TRBJ1-5|TRBV28|TRBD1
TGTGCCAGCAGTAGCGGACAGGGTTTCTTATGGAATCAGCCCCAGCATTTT
CASSSGQGFLWNQPQHF
>NA|TRBJ2-3|TRBV18|NA
TGTGCCAGCTCACCAGCGGCAGCAACTAGCACAGATACGCAGTATTTT
CASSPAAATSTDTQYF
>once|TRBJ1-3|TRBV6-6|NA
TGTGCCAGCAGCGTCCCAGTTGGACAGCGAAACACCATATATTTT
CASSVPVGQRNTIYF